This TCR beta chain was observed in a study of Graves' ophthalmopathy and Graves' hyperthyroidism (dated by TCRdb to about 2018). Study-level background: Peripheral blood samples were taken at the time of initial diagnosis, before any treatment was given. To tell Graves' ophthalmopathy apart from Graves' hyperthyroidism, and to predict which patients would progress to ophthalmopathy, the study relied on TCR beta repertoire signatures. In total, around 140 blood samples were TCR-sequenced: some 43 ophthalmopathy, 75 hyperthyroidism and some 17 hyperthyroidism-to-ophthalmopathy patients. To explore V-J signatures distinguishing ophthalmopathy from hyperthyroidism, a discovery set of under 110 patients (roughly 45 ophthalmopathy, over 55 stable hyperthyroidism) was enrolled. The independent validation cohort included approximately 19 hyperthyroidism patients plus 17 patients who later progressed from hyperthyroidism to ophthalmopathy. In over five hyperthyroidism patients, T-cell repertoires of thyroid tissue and blood were compared. Following sampling, methimazole starting at 30 mg daily was administered to hyperthyroidism patients, and high-dose intravenous methylprednisolone was administered to ophthalmopathy patients. For training and testing, the 95 to 100 patients in the discovery cohort were randomly divided in a 7:3 ratio.

The junction shows trimming of 4 bases on V and 2 bases on J, plus 5 bases between the germline ends. Based on the germline V gene (reference sequence), the CDR1 and CDR2 sequences are SGHKS and YYEKEE. From the cysteine up to the phenylalanine, the CDR3 has a length of 12 residues. The CDR3 DNA has 36 bases and is translated from base 1. General study outcomes and caveats: Most of the expanded thyroid clonotypes with a frequency above 0.001 were also detected in blood, and it was suggested that the thyroid immune response may be reflected by blood repertoires. Ophthalmopathy was separated from stable hyperthyroidism by the 13-signature model with 85% to 90% sensitivity and about 81% specificity in cross-validation and with 80%/75% in the test set. No statistical method was used to set the sample size in advance, and the investigators knew which group each participant was assigned to. In validation, the model predicted ophthalmopathy progression with 70.59% sensitivity and roughly 72% specificity; some 13 predicted patients were CT-confirmed with GO in a median of approximately 6.2 months.

This clonotype was counted many times. Its antigen is unknown. No quality values exist for individual bases; no much larger clone is one base distant. For repertoire sequencing, the TCR beta CDR3 regions were amplified from RNA transcripts. The first round of RT-PCR was done with HTBI primers and the Qiagen OneStep RT-PCR kit, and was followed by a second round of multiplex PCR, then size selection and purification. Libraries were sequenced paired-end with 100 bp reads on an Illumina HiSeq2000. On the authors' methods: SOAPnuke was used to process the reads, removing any read that contained adapters or uncalled bases, had a mean Phred below 15, or lacked an exact match to the constant primer or identifier. High-quality paired reads were merged with COPE v1.2.5. Each unique nucleotide sequence was treated as a clonotype, and MiTCR v1.1 was used to align the clonotypes to the IMGT TRB V, D and J references. Analysis was restricted to V-J combinations with a frequency above 0.0001, which covered roughly 99% of repertoires. For each V-J combination, a TCR clonal expansion and chaos score was defined as the ratio of F50 clonal expansion to chaos observed in the TCRdist matrix. Welch's t-statistics and random forest were used to narrow the features down to approximately twelve V-J combinations, which were then fed into a naive Bayes classifier. The similarity between thyroid and blood repertoires was quantified using the Morisita-Horn index. TCRdb handled the public reads itself, with Q25 trimming in fastp and clone calling in MiXCR, and kept productive beta chains. Each CDR3 protein gets just one entry, which takes the most common genes and DNA from the rows behind it. It is TCRdb's table, rather than the study itself, that gives the V and J calls and clone size. The table for this sample lists approximately 500,000 distinct CDR3 sequences; 13% to 15% of them were counted only once. Of the sample, about 10% falls within the top ten clones.

Patients with ophthalmopathy had moderately to severely active disease, with a Clinical Activity Score of 3 or more, a NOSPECS grade of 4 or more, and a disease duration of less than 3 months. Patients with other autoimmune diseases, uncontrolled infections, pregnancy or lactation were excluded. Diagnosis relied on clinical symptoms, serum thyroxine, TRAb, thyroid ultrasound and orbital computed tomography. Ficoll-Paque density gradient centrifugation was used to isolate PBMCs from 9.5 to 10 ml of fresh peripheral blood. Total RNA was extracted with Trizol reagent and quality-checked on an Agilent 2100 Bioanalyzer.

This sequence was found in a woman aged 25-40 years with Graves' ophthalmopathy. Donor details come from another sample of the same person, matched by shared clones. The sample comprised blood. The rearranged chain carries TRBV5-5 and TRBJ2-3; the D gene assignment is ambiguous. The DNA sequence is given as TGTGCCAGCAGCCGCGACACAGATACGCAGTATTTT. This codes for CASSRDTDTQYF.